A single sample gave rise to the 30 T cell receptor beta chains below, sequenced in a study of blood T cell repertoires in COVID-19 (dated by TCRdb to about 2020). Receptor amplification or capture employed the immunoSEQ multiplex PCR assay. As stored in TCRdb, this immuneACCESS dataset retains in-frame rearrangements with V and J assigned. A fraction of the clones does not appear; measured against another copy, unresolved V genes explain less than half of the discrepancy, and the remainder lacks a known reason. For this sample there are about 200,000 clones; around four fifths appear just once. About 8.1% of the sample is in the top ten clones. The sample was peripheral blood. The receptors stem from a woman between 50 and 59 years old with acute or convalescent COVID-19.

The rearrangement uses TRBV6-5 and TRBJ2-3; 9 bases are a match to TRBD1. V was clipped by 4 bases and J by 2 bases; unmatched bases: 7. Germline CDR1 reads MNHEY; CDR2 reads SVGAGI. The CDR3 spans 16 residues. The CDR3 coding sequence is TGTGCCAGCAGTTTTACCGGGACAGGGACCACAGATACGCAGTATTTT. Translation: CASSFTGTGTTDTQYF.

CDR3 residues: CASSFRGQIAFF. The CDR3 bases are TGTGCCAGCAGTTTTCGGGGACAGATAGCTTTCTTT. The V call is TRBV6-5, the J call TRBJ1-1, with TRBD1 identical over 7 bases. This CDR3 region has 12 residues. The junction had 6 bases not matched to a gene; V was cut back by 4 bases and J by 10 bases. Germline CDR1 is MNHEY and CDR2 is SVGAGI.

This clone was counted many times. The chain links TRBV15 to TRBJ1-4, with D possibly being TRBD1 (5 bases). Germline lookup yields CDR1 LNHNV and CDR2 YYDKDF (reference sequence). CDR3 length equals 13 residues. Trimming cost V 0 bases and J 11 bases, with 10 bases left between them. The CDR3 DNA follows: TGTGCCACCAGCAGAGAACCCCGGGGGAAACTGTTTTTT. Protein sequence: CATSREPRGKLFF.

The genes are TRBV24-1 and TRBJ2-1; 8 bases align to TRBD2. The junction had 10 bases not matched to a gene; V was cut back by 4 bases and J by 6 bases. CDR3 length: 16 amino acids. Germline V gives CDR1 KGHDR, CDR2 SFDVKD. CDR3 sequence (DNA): TGTGCCACCAGTGACCGTCTAGCGGGTGGGGGCAATGAGCAGTTCTTC. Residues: CATSDRLAGGGNEQFF.

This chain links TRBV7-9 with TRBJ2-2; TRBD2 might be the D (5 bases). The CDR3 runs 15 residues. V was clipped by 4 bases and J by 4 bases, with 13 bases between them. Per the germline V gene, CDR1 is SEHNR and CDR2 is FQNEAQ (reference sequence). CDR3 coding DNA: TGTGCCAGCAGCTACGGACTTCGACCCACCGGGGAGCTGTTTTTT. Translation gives CASSYGLRPTGELFF.

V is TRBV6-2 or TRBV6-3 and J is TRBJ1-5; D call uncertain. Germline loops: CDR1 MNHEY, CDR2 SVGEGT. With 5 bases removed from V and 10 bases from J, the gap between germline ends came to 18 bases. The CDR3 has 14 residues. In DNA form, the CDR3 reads TGTGCCAGCAGTCGGTATTTTTCTCAGGATCCCCAGCATTTT. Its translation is CASSRYFSQDPQHF.

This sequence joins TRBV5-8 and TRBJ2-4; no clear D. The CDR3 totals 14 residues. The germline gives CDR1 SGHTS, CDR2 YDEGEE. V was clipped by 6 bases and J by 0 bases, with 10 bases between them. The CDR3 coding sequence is TGTGCCAGCATCCCCCTGAGAGCCAAAAACATTCAGTACTTC. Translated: CASIPLRAKNIQYF.

The CDR3 sequence: CASSYRGTGGTDTQYF. CDR3 in DNA: TGTGCCAGCAGTTACAGGGGGACAGGGGGCACAGATACGCAGTATTTT. V gene TRBV6-6 combines with J gene TRBJ2-3, with 10 bases aligning to TRBD1. The CDR3 length is 16 residues. The V gene's germline CDR1 is MNHNY and CDR2 SVGAGI (reference sequence). Losses at the gene ends were 2 bases for V and 1 base for J; bases not matched to a gene: 3.

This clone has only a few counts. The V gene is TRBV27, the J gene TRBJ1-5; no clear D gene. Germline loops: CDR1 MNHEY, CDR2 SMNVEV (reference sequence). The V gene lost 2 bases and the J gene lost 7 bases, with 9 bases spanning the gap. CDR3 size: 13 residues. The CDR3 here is CASSLDYWQPQHF. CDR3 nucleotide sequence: TGTGCCAGCAGTTTAGATTACTGGCAGCCCCAGCATTTT.

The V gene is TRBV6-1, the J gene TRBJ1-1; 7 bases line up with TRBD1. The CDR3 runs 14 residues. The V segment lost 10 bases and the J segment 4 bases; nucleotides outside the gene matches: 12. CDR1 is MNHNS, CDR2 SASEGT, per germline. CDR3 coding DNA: TGTGCCACCACTAGGAAGGGGGCTATCACTGAAGCTTTCTTT. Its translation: CATTRKGAITEAFF.

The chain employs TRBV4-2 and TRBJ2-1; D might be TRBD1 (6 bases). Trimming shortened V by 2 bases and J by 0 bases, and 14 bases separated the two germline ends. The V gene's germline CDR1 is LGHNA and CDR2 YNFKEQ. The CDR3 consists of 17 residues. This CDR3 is CASSQRYGTLSYNEQFF. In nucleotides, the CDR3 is TGTGCCAGCAGCCAAAGATACGGGACACTCTCCTACAATGAGCAGTTCTTC.

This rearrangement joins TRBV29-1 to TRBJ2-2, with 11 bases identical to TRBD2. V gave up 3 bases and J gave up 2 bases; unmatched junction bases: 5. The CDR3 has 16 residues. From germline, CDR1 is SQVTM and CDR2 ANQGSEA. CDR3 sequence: CSVDEGTSGNTGELFF. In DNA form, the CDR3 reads TGCAGCGTTGATGAGGGGACTAGCGGTAACACCGGGGAGCTGTTTTTT.

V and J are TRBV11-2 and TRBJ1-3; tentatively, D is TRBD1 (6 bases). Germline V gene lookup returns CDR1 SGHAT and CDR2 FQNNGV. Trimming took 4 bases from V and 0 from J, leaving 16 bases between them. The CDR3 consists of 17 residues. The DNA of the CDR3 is TGTGCCAGCAGCTCCACCGGGACACTAAGCTCTGGAAACACCATATATTTT. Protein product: CASSSTGTLSSGNTIYF. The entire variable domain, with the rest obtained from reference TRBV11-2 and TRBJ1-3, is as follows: EAGVAQSPRYKIIEKRQSVAFWCNPISGHATLYWYQQILGQGPKLLIQFQNNGVVDDSQLPKDRFSAERLKGVDSTLKIQPAKLEDSAVYLCASSSTGTLSSGNTIYFGEGSWLTVV.

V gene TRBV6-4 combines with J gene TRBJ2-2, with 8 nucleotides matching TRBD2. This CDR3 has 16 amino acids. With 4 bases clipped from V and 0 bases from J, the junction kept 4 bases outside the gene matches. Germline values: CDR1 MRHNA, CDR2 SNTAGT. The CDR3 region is CASSASGLANTGELFF. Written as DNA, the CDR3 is TGTGCCAGCAGTGCCTCGGGACTAGCGAACACCGGGGAGCTGTTTTTT.

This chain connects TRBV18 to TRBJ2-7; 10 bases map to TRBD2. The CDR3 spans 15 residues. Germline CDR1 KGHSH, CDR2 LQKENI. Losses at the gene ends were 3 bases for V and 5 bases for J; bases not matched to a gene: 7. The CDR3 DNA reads TGTGCCAGCTCACCGCTCGGACTAGCGGCAGACGAGCAGTACTTC. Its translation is CASSPLGLAADEQYF.

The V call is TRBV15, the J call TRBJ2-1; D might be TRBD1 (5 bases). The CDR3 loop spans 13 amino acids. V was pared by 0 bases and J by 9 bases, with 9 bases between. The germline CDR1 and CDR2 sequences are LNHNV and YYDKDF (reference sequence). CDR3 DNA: TGTGCCACCAGCAGAGATAGGGGCAGTGAGCAGTTCTTC. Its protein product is CATSRDRGSEQFF.

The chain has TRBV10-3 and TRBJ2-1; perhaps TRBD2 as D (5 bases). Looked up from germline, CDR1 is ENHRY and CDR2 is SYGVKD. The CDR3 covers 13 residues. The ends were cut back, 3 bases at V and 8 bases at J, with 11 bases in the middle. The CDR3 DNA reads TGTGCCATCAGTGAATGGGGAGTGGATGAGCAGTTCTTC. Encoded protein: CAISEWGVDEQFF.

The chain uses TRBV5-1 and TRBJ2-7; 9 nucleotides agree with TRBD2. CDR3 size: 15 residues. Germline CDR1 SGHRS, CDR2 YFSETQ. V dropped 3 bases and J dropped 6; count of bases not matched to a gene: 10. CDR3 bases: TGCGCCAGCAGCTATATAGCGGGAGCAATGGGCGAGCAGTACTTC. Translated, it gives CASSYIAGAMGEQYF.

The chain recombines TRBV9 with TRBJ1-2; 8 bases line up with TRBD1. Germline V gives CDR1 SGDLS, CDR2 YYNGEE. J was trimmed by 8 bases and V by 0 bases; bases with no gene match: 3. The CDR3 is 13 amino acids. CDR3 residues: CASSVAQGDGYTF. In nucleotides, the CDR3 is TGTGCCAGCAGCGTAGCACAGGGGGACGGCTACACCTTC.

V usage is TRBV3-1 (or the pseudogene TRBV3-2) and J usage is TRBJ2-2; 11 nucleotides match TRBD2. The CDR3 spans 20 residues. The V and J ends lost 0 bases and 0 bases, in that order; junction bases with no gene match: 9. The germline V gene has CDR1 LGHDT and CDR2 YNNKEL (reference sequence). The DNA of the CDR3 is TGTGCCAGCAGCCAAGAAATGTGGCTAGCGGGAGGTGCGAACACCGGGGAGCTGTTTTTT. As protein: CASSQEMWLAGGANTGELFF.

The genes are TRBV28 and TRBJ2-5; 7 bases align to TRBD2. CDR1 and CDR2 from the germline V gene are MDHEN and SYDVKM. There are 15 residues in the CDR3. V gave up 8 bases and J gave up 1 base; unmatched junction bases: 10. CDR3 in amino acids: CASQRGLGGQETQYF. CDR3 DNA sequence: TGTGCCAGCCAGCGGGGTTTGGGGGGCCAAGAGACCCAGTACTTC.

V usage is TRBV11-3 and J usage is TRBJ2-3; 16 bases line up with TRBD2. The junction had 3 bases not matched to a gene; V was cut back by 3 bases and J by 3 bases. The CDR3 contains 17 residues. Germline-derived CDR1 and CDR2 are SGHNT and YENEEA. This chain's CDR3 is CASSFLGLAGGTDTQYF. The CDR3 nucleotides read TGTGCCAGCAGCTTTCTGGGACTAGCGGGGGGGACAGATACGCAGTATTTT.

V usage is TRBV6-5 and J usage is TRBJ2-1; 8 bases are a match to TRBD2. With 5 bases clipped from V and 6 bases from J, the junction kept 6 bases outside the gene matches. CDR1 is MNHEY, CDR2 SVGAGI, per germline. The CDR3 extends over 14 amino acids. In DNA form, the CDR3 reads TGTGCCAGCAGTAGGGGTAGCGGGGTCAATGAGCAGTTCTTC. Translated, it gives CASSRGSGVNEQFF.

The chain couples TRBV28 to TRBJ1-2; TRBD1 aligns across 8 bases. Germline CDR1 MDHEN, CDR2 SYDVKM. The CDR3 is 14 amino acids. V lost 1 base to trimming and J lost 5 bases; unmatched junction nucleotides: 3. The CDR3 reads CASSLSTGGYGYTF. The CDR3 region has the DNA TGTGCCAGCAGTTTATCTACAGGGGGATATGGCTACACCTTC.

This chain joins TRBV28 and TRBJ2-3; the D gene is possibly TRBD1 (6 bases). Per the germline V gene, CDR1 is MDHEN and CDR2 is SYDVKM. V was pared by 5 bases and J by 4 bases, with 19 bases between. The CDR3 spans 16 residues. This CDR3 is CASSPQGSVTPDTQYF. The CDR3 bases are TGTGCCAGCAGTCCCCAGGGGAGCGTCACCCCAGATACGCAGTATTTT.

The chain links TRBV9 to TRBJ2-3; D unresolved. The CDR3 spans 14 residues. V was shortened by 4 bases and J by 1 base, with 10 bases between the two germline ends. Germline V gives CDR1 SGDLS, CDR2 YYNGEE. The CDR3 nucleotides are TGTGCCAGCAGCCCCACAATGGGCACAGATACGCAGTATTTT. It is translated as CASSPTMGTDTQYF.

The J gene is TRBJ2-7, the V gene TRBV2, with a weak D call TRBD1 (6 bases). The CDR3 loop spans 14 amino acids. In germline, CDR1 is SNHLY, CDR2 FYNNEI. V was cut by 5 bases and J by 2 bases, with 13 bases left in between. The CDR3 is CASSSPGDAYEQYF. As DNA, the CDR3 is TGTGCCAGCAGTTCCCCAGGGGACGCCTACGAGCAGTACTTC.

Here the CDR3 reads CSVEVRDKQYF. The CDR3, as DNA: TGCAGCGTTGAAGTCAGGGACAAGCAGTACTTC. V is TRBV29-1 and J is TRBJ2-7; a possible D gene is TRBD1 (6 bases). V lost 1 base and J lost 8, with 9 bases in between. In germline, CDR1 is SQVTM, CDR2 ANQGSEA. This CDR3 is built from 11 residues.

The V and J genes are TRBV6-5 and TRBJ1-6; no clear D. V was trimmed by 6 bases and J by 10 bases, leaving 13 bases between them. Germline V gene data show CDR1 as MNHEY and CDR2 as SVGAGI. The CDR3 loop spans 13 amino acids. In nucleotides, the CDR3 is TGTGCCAGCAGAACAACCCCTCAATCACCCCTCCACTTT. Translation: CASRTTPQSPLHF.

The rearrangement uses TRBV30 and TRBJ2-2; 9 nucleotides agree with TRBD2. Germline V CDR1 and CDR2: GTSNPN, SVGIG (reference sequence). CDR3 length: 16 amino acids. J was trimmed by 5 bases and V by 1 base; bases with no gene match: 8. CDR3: CAWSGVAGARTGELFF. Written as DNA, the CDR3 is TGTGCCTGGAGTGGGGTAGCGGGAGCTAGAACCGGGGAGCTGTTTTTT.